This is a list of T cell receptor beta chains from one sample in a study of blood T cells in healthy people across ages. TCRdb re-analysed the 5' RACE reads in MiXCR, keeping a single row per CDR3 protein. The sample lists approximately 760,000 distinct CDR3 sequences, more than 20% seen once, with under 9.5% in the top ten. These data were also reused for a study on T cells of mothers and their children.

Sample: blood. Receptor source: a boy younger than 18 in good health. The CDR3 runs from the conserved cysteine through the conserved F or W. The D gene is left open where the match is weak. Only some rows state a clone size, as once, few, many or a class for expanded clones.

clone_size: few
v_call: TRBV11-2
j_call: TRBJ1-1
d_call: TRBD1
cdr3_nt: TGTGCCAGCAGTCGGATTCAGGGGGCTGGGAACACTGAAGCTTTCTTT
cdr3_aa: CASSRIQGAGNTEAFF

clone_size: few
v_call: TRBV11-2
j_call: TRBJ1-4
d_call: -
cdr3_nt: TGTGCCAGCAGCTACCGGGACATTGAAAAACTGTTTTTT
cdr3_aa: CASSYRDIEKLFF

clone_size: few
v_call: TRBV10-3
j_call: TRBJ2-3
d_call: TRBD1
cdr3_nt: TGTGCCATCAGTGAGTTGACAGGGTCAAGCACAGATACGCAGTATTTT
cdr3_aa: CAISELTGSSTDTQYF

clone_size: few
v_call: TRBV3-1
j_call: TRBJ1-4
d_call: TRBD1
cdr3_nt: TGTGCCAGCTCTCCAACCGGGACAGATGTCGGAGAGGGAAAACTGTTTTTT
cdr3_aa: CASSPTGTDVGEGKLFF

clone_size: -
v_call: TRBV5-6
j_call: TRBJ2-7
d_call: TRBD1
cdr3_nt: TGTGCCAGCAGCTTCCGACCGGGACAGGGATCCTACGAGCAGTACTTC
cdr3_aa: CASSFRPGQGSYEQYF

clone_size: few
v_call: TRBV7-2
j_call: TRBJ2-3
d_call: TRBD1
cdr3_nt: TGTGCCAGCAGCTTAGCCGGGACAGGGCTCACAGATACGCAGTATTTT
cdr3_aa: CASSLAGTGLTDTQYF

clone_size: few
v_call: TRBV6-2/TRBV6-3
j_call: TRBJ2-3
d_call: TRBD2
cdr3_nt: TGTGCCAGCAGTTACTCGTTTTCGGGGCTAGCGGGAGAGAGGGACGCCCCAGATACGCAGTATTTT
cdr3_aa: CASSYSFSGLAGERDAPDTQYF

clone_size: few
v_call: TRBV3-1
j_call: TRBJ2-7
d_call: -
cdr3_nt: TGTGCCAGCAGCCAAGGTAGCGGAAGCTCCTACGAGCAGTACTTC
cdr3_aa: CASSQGSGSSYEQYF

clone_size: -
v_call: TRBV11-2
j_call: TRBJ2-7
d_call: -
cdr3_nt: TGTGCCAGCACCAAGGGGAGTAACGAGCAGTACTTC
cdr3_aa: CASTKGSNEQYF

clone_size: -
v_call: TRBV27
j_call: TRBJ2-5
d_call: TRBD2
cdr3_nt: TGTGCCGGCAGTTTATCGGCGGCGGGGGCCCAGTACTTC
cdr3_aa: CAGSLSAAGAQYF